This TCR beta chain was identified in a study of shared clonotypes between healthy human individuals. Overall study findings and caveats: What limited the represented genetic and exposure-history diversity was the small number of donors.

Only in-frame clones appear in the TCRdb table, and some are missing; sequencing was by immunoSEQ multiplex PCR. The table has approximately 1.1 million clones, 70% to 80% seen once; the top ten hold under 0.65%. The CDR3 spans 15 residues. Germline V lookup: CDR1 SGHRS, CDR2 YFSETQ. J lost 4 bases, V lost 2 bases, and 6 bases had no gene match. Concerning this clone itself: The antigen is unknown.

The material sequenced was memory CD4+ T cells from PBMCs. Regarding subset: CD45RA-negative fraction. The receptor was derived from a man aged 18 to 29 in good health. Some clones in this sample may be carry-over from other donors' samples. The chain joins TRBV5-1 to TRBJ2-3; 8 bases map to TRBD2. The DNA for the CDR3 is TGCGCCAGCAGCTTAAGGGGTAGCGGGGCAGATACGCAGTATTTT. This sequence encodes CASSLRGSGADTQYF. Variable domain in full (rest from reference TRBV5-1 and TRBJ2-3): KAGVTQTPRYLIKTRGQQVTLSCSPISGHRSVSWYQQTPGQGLQFLFEYFSETQRNKGNFPGRFSGRQFSNSRSEMNVSTLELGDSALYLCASSLRGSGADTQYFGPGTRLTVL.